This T cell receptor beta chain appears in the sequencing data of a study of beta chain features in type 1 diabetes. This clone was seen a handful of times. Its antigen is currently unknown. Study observations and caveats: TCRB CDR3s were moderately but significantly shorter in Type 1 diabetes patients in all four CD4+ subsets. Researchers reported that naive, central memory and Treg TCRB repertoires appeared more similar in patients than in healthy donors. The influence of HLA type on TCRB rearrangement stayed undetermined.

Without exception, sorted populations had purity beyond 95%. The trim removed 4 bases at V and 10 bases at J, leaving 10 bases unmatched. CDR3 length: 15 residues. Germline V gene data show CDR1 as MNHEY and CDR2 as SMNVEV (reference sequence). Sequencing targeted expressed TCRB transcripts, as all isolated RNA had been reverse transcribed. Measured with immunoSEQ multiplex PCR; TCRdb has only the in-frame clones, and not every one. The profile shows 150,000 to 200,000 clones, around 63% of them singletons. The receptor was isolated from a man between 25 and 39 years old with type 1 diabetes. The gene calls are TRBV27 and TRBJ1-6; the match to TRBD1 covers 7 bases. The source material was naive CD4+ T cells from blood. The CDR3 sequence: CASSSATGSGSPLHF. Here the CDR3 DNA reads TGTGCCAGCAGTTCAGCGACAGGGTCGGGATCACCCCTCCACTTT.